This T cell receptor (beta chain) was sequenced during a study of breast tumors, draining lymph nodes, adjacent tissues. General study findings and limits: Compared with lymph nodes, tumors were less diverse; compared with nontumor tissue, more. Luminal-like breast cancer showed significantly greater tumor-nontumor repertoire similarity than basal-like breast cancer did. Data fit most tumor T cells coming from lymph node, expanding in tumor. The lymph node origin of tumor T cells was framed as consistent with a hypothesis, not demonstrated.

V lost 0 bases, J lost 0 bases, and 20 bases lay in between. The CDR3 has 19 amino acids. Germline CDR1 MNHEY, CDR2 SVGAGI. MiXCR was run by TCRdb on the multiplex PCR reads, yielding one entry per CDR3 protein. Of 30,000 to 40,000 distinct CDR3 sequences in the sample, approximately 57% were seen once. This clonotype was counted many times. Its specificity is not known. The sample was breast tumor tissue. This TCR was recovered from a female donor with breast cancer. Some clones in this sample may be carry-over from other donors' samples. The chain links TRBV6-5 to TRBJ1-2, with D tentatively TRBD1 (5 bases). CDR3 protein: CASSYSAGTLFTANYGYTF. The CDR3 nucleotides are TGTGCCAGCAGTTACTCGGCAGGGACGCTTTTTACTGCTAACTATGGCTACACCTTC.